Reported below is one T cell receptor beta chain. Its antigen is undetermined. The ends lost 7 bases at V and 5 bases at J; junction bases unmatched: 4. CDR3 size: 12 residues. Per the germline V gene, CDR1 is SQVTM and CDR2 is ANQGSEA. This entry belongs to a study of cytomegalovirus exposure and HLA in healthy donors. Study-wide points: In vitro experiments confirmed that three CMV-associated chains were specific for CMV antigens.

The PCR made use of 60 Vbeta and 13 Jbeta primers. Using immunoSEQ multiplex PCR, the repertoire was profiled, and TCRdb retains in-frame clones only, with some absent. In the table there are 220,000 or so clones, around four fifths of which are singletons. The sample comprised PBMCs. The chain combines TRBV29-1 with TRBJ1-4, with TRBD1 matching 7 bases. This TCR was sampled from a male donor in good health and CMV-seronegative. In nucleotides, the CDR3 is TGCAGCGGCCAGGGGGACAATGAAAAACTGTTTTTT. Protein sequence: CSGQGDNEKLFF.